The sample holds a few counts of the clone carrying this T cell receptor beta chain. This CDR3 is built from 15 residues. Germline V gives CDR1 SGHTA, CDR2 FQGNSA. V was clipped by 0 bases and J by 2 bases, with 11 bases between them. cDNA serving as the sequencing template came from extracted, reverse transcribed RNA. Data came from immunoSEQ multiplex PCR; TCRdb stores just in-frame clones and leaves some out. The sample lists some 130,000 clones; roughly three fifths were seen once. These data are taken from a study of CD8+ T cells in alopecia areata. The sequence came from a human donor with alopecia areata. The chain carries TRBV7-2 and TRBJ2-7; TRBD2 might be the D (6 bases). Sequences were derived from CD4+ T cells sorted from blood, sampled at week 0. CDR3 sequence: CASSLAWGGAYEQYF. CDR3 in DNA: TGTGCCAGCAGCTTAGCTTGGGGCGGGGCCTACGAGCAGTACTTC.